The rows below give T cell receptor beta chains drawn from one sample of a study of long-term antiretroviral therapy in people with HIV. TCRdb keeps only in-frame clones here, not all; method: immunoSEQ multiplex PCR. The data hold about 22,000 clones, with 65% to 90% observed a single time. The sequences come from unsorted PBMCs, collected 0.1 years before starting antiretroviral therapy. These receptors were obtained from a man between 18 and 29 years old with HIV. Both conserved end residues are part of each CDR3. A D gene is named only where the DNA matches it firmly. Expanded clones are given a class, and other clones once, few, many or no size at all.

TRBD1	TRBJ1-1	TRBV18	14	.	CASSQQGGNTEAFF	TGTGCCAGCTCCCAACAGGGGGGGAACACTGAAGCTTTCTTT
TRBD1	TRBJ1-1	TRBV25-1	17	.	CASSGAQGDPRDTEAFF	TGTGCCAGCAGTGGGGCTCAGGGGGACCCGAGGGACACTGAAGCTTTCTTT
TRBD2	TRBJ2-1	TRBV7-9	15	.	CASSLTGGSYNEQFF	TGTGCCAGCAGCTTGACGGGGGGTTCCTACAATGAGCAGTTCTTC
.	TRBJ2-7	TRBV11-2	16	.	CASSLIGTAYPYEQYF	TGTGCCAGCAGCCTTATCGGAACAGCATACCCCTACGAGCAGTACTTC
TRBD2	TRBJ2-5	TRBV5-4	16	once	CASSLALREGQETQYF	TGTGCCAGCAGCTTGGCGCTCCGGGAGGGCCAAGAGACCCAGTACTTC
.	TRBJ1-3	TRBV6-5	14	.	CASSFHHAENTIYF	TGTGCCAGCAGTTTCCACCATGCAGAAAACACCATATATTTT
.	TRBJ1-4	TRBV30	14	.	CAWSRGQFLEKLFF	TGTGCCTGGAGCCGAGGACAATTTCTTGAAAAACTGTTTTTT
.	TRBJ1-5	TRBV19	15	few	CASSIQDTRNQPQHF	TGTGCCAGTAGTATTCAGGACACCCGCAATCAGCCCCAGCATTTT
TRBD2	TRBJ2-7	TRBV19	14	.	CASSPTSGAYEQYF	TGTGCCAGTAGCCCGACTAGCGGGGCCTACGAGCAGTACTTC
.	TRBJ2-2	TRBV7-9	17	.	CASSPYQGLGGAGELFF	TGTGCCAGCAGCCCCTACCAGGGGTTGGGGGGGGCCGGGGAGCTGTTTTTT
.	TRBJ2-5	TRBV9	15	.	CASSIGETLTETQYF	TGTGCCAGCAGCATCGGAGAAACCCTAACGGAGACCCAGTACTTC
.	TRBJ2-7	TRBV4-1	19	.	CASSPPPIIGETLHYEQYF	TGCGCCAGCAGCCCTCCACCAATAATTGGGGAAACCCTCCACTACGAGCAGTACTTC
TRBD2	TRBJ2-5	TRBV7-7	14	.	CASSWGTTQETQYF	TGTGCTAGCAGCTGGGGGACTACCCAAGAGACCCAGTACTTC
.	TRBJ2-7	TRBV5-5	14	.	CASSDLEATYEQYF	TGTGCCAGCAGCGACCTGGAAGCGACCTACGAGCAGTACTTC
TRBD2	TRBJ2-1	TRBV7-8	13	.	CASSLGGLNEQFF	TGTGCCAGCAGCTTAGGGGGACTAAATGAGCAGTTCTTC
.	TRBJ1-1	TRBV20-1	11	.	CSALRNTEAFF	TGCAGTGCGTTGCGGAACACTGAAGCTTTCTTT
.	TRBJ1-5	TRBV7-3	17	.	CASSRGQQRYSNQPQHF	TGTGCCAGCAGCCGAGGGCAGCAACGTTATAGCAATCAGCCCCAGCATTTT
.	TRBJ2-7	TRBV7-8	14	.	CASSLGGGLAEQYF	TGTGCCAGCAGCTTAGGAGGAGGGTTAGCCGAGCAGTACTTC
TRBD1	TRBJ2-7	TRBV9	14	.	CASSGGQGSYEQYF	TGTGCCAGCAGCGGCGGACAGGGGTCCTACGAGCAGTACTTC
TRBD1	TRBJ2-7	TRBV28	15	.	CASSRDRHNRYEQYF	TGTGCCAGCAGCCGGGACAGGCATAATCGTTACGAGCAGTACTTC
.	TRBJ2-7	TRBV5-1	15	.	CASSVFSGSSYEQYF	TGCGCCAGCAGCGTTTTTTCGGGGTCTTCCTACGAGCAGTACTTC
.	TRBJ1-6	TRBV11-2	13	few	CASSLGESSPLHF	TGTGCCAGCAGCTTAGGGGAGTCTTCACCCCTCCACTTT
.	TRBJ1-1	TRBV11-3	13	.	CASSLGENTEAFF	TGTGCCAGCAGCTTAGGAGAAAACACTGAAGCTTTCTTT
TRBD1	TRBJ1-1	TRBV28	15	.	CASSDGQGAWTEAFF	TGTGCCAGCAGTGATGGACAGGGGGCTTGGACTGAAGCTTTCTTT
TRBD2	TRBJ2-5	TRBV7-9	17	.	CASSLVASGGPKETQYF	TGTGCCAGCAGCTTAGTCGCTAGCGGGGGCCCAAAGGAGACCCAGTACTTC
.	TRBJ2-2	TRBV28	15	.	CASSNRLTYTGELFF	TGTGCCAGCAGCAACCGGTTAACCTACACCGGGGAGCTGTTTTTT
.	TRBJ1-2	TRBV5-6	14	once	CASSLERTDYGYTF	TGTGCCAGCAGCTTGGAAAGGACGGACTATGGCTACACCTTC
.	TRBJ2-4	TRBV30	13	.	CAHEAPAKNIQYF	TGTGCCCACGAAGCCCCTGCCAAAAACATTCAGTACTTC
.	TRBJ1-1	TRBV18	16	few	CASSPPGGSMNTEAFF	TGTGCCAGCTCACCACCGGGGGGCAGCATGAACACTGAAGCTTTCTTT
.	TRBJ2-1	TRBV9	15	.	CASSTSGTEYNEQFF	TGTGCCAGCAGCACCTCCGGGACCGAGTACAATGAGCAGTTCTTC
TRBD1	TRBJ1-1	TRBV5-1	19	.	CASSLTLQKSGQPNTEAFF	TGCGCCAGCAGCTTGACGCTTCAAAAATCGGGACAGCCGAACACTGAAGCTTTCTTT
TRBD2	TRBJ2-1	TRBV19	16	once	CASSPRTGTSGYEQFF	TGTGCCAGTAGTCCCCGGACAGGAACTAGCGGGTATGAGCAGTTCTTC
.	TRBJ2-2	TRBV19	14	few	CASSPRQGGGELFF	TGTGCCAGTAGTCCTCGACAGGGAGGCGGGGAGCTGTTTTTT
TRBD1	TRBJ2-1	TRBV13	16	.	CASSVAGGPQYNEQFF	TGTGCCAGCAGCGTCGCAGGGGGCCCACAATACAATGAGCAGTTCTTC
TRBD2	TRBJ2-7	TRBV7-2	16	.	CASSLDRGRTLDEQYF	TGTGCCAGCAGCTTAGATCGCGGGAGGACCTTAGACGAGCAGTACTTC
TRBD1	TRBJ1-1	TRBV7-2	12	.	CASSLRQGIAFF	TGTGCCAGCAGCTTAAGACAGGGTATAGCTTTCTTT
.	TRBJ1-2	TRBV12-5	13	.	CASGLEMTYGYTF	TGTGCTAGTGGTTTGGAGATGACCTATGGCTACACCTTC